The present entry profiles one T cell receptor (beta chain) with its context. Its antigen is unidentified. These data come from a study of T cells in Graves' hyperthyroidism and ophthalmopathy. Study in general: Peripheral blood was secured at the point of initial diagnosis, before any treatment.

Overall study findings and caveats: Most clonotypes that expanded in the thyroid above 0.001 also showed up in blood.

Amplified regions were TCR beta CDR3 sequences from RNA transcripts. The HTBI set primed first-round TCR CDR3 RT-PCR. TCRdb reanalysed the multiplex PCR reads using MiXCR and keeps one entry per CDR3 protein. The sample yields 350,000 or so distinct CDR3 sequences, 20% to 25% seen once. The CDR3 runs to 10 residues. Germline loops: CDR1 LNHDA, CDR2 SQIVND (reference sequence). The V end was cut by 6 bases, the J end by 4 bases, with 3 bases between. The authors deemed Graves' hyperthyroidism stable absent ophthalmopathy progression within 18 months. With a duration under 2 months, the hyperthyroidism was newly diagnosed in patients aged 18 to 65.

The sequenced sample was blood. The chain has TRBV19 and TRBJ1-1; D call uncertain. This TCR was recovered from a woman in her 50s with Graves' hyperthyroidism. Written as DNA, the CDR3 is TGTGCCAGTAGCGGCACTGAAGCTTTCTTT. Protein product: CASSGTEAFF.